One T cell receptor (beta chain) is described in this entry. Its antigen is unknown. Germline assignment: CDR1 SGHDN and CDR2 FVKESK. Trimming pared 2 bases from V and 10 bases from J, leaving 9 bases between. The CDR3 runs 12 residues. Peripheral blood came from all dose cohorts at three timepoints. Sequenced by immunoSEQ multiplex PCR; TCRdb stores in-frame clones only, minus some. The table has around 63,000 clones, approximately 90% seen once. This entry comes from a study of OX40 agonist ivuxolimab in advanced cancers. Study as a whole: The group had a mean age of around 60 years, ranged from about 20 to 79, and was less than 85% male. Overall study results and limits: Averaging showed that CD8+ T cells had more expanded clones than CD4+ did.

This chain joins TRBV14 and TRBJ2-1, with D perhaps TRBD2 (6 bases). This TCR came from an adult with an advanced solid tumor such as melanoma, head and neck, liver or kidney cancer. The specimen was CD4+ or CD8+ T cells sorted from blood, collected in a trial of the OX40 agonist ivuxolimab. CDR3 nucleotide sequence: TGTGCCAGCAGCCAATTCGGGAGCGAGCAGTTCTTC. Its translation is CASSQFGSEQFF.